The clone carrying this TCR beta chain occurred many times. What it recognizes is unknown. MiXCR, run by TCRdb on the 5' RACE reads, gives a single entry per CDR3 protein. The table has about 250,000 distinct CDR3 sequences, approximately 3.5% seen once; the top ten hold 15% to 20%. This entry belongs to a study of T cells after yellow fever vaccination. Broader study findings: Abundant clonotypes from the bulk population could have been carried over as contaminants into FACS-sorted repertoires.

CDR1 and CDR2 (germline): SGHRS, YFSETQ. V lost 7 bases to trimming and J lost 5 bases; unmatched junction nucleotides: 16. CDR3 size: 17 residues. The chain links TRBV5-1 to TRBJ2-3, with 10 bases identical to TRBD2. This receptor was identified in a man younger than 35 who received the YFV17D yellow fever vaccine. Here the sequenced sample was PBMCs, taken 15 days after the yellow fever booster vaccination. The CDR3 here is CASGVGPERGGLDTQYF. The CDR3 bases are TGCGCCAGCGGCGTCGGACCGGAGCGGGGGGGCTTAGATACGCAGTATTTT.